The 3 T cell receptor beta chains presented below share a single source sample, sequenced in a study of blood T cell repertoires in COVID-19 (dated by TCRdb to about 2020). The library was obtained by the immunoSEQ multiplex PCR assay. The immuneACCESS repertoire file appears here via TCRdb, limited to in-frame rearrangements. These files lack a portion of the clones; in checked studies, under half of the deficit traces to unresolved V genes, and the cause of the others is not known. A total of about 210,000 clones appear in this sample, 84% of them only once. Of the sample, approximately 8.1% falls within the top ten clones. The specimen was peripheral blood. These receptors all stem from a woman aged 50 to 60 with active or convalescent COVID-19.

The count of this clone is one. The genes are TRBV24-1 and TRBJ1-4, with 12 nucleotides matching TRBD1. The germline gives CDR1 KGHDR, CDR2 SFDVKD. With V trimmed by 4 bases and J by 8 bases, 4 bases remained unmatched. The CDR3 runs 15 residues. The CDR3 region has the DNA TGTGCCACCAGTGACCCCGGGACAGGGGGCGAAAAACTGTTTTTT. As protein: CATSDPGTGGEKLFF.

The chain carries TRBV7-6 and TRBJ2-3; 7 positions match TRBD2. CDR3 size: 16 residues. V shed 1 base and J 4 bases; nucleotides not matched to a gene: 8. Germline CDR1 SGHVS, CDR2 FNYEAQ. In nucleotides, the CDR3 is TGTGCCAGCAGCTTAGGAGGCGGGAGTGGGTCAGATACGCAGTATTTT. The encoded protein is CASSLGGGSGSDTQYF.

The V and J genes are TRBV27 and TRBJ2-5; TRBD1 matches 8 bases. The J segment lost 1 base and the V segment lost 6 bases, leaving 7 bases of the junction unmatched. There are 15 residues in the CDR3. The germline V gene has CDR1 MNHEY and CDR2 SMNVEV (reference sequence). Here the CDR3 reads CASRPGGQGQETQYF. CDR3 nucleotides: TGTGCCAGCAGACCAGGAGGACAGGGCCAAGAGACCCAGTACTTC.